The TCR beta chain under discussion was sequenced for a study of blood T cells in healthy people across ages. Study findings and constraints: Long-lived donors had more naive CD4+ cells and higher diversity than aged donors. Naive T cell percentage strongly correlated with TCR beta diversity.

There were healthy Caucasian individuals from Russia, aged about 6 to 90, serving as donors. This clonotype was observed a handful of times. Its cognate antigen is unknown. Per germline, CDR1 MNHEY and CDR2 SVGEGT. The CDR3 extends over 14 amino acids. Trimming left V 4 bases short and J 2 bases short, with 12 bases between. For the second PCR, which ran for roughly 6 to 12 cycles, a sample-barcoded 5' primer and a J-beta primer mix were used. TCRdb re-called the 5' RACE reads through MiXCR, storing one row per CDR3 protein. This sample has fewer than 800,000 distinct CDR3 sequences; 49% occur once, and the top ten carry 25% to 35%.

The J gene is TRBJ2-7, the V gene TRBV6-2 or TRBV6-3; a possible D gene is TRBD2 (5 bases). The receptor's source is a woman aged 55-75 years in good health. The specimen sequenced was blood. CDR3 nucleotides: TGTGCCAGCAGTTCTCCTGGGAGAGCCTACGAGCAGTACTTC. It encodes CASSSPGRAYEQYF.